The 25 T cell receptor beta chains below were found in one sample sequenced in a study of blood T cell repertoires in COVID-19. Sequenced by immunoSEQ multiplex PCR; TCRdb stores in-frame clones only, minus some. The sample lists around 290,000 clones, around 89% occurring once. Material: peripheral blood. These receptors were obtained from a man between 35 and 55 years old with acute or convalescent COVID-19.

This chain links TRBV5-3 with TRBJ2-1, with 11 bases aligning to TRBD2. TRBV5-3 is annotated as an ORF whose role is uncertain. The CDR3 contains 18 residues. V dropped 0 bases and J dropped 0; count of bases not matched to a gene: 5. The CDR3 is CARSLGLAGQSSYNEQFF. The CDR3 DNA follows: TGTGCCAGAAGCTTGGGACTAGCGGGGCAGAGCTCCTACAATGAGCAGTTCTTC.

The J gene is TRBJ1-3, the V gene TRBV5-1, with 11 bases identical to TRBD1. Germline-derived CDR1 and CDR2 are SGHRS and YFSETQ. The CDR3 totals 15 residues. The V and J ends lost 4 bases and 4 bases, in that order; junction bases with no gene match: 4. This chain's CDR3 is CASSPRTGGGNTIYF. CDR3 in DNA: TGCGCCAGCAGCCCTCGGACAGGGGGCGGAAACACCATATATTTT.

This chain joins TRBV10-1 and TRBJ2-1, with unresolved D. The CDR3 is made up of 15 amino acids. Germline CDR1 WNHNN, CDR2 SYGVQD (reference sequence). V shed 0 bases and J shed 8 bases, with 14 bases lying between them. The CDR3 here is CASSESNSPHYEQFF. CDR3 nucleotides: TGCGCCAGCAGTGAGTCTAATAGCCCTCACTATGAGCAGTTCTTC.

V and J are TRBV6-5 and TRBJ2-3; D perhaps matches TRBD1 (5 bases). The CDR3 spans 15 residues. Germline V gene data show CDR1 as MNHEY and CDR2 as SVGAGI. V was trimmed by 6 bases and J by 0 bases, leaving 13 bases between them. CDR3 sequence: CASRNRGFSTDTQYF. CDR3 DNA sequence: TGTGCCAGCAGAAATAGGGGCTTTAGCACAGATACGCAGTATTTT.

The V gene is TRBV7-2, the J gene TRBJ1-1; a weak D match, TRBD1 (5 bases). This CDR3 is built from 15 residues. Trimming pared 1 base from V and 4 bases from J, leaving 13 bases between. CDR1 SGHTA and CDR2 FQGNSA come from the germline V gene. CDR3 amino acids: CASSLVGWGSTEAFF. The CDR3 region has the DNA TGTGCCAGCAGCTTAGTGGGATGGGGCAGCACTGAAGCTTTCTTT.

CDR3 in amino acids: CASSLVGSSGGPDLRYF. The CDR3, as DNA: TGTGCCAGCAGCTTAGTAGGGTCTAGCGGGGGCCCCGATCTACGGTACTTC. The chain couples TRBV7-2 to TRBJ2-7; 10 nucleotides match TRBD2. This CDR3 spans 17 amino acids. Trimming took 1 base from V and 12 from J; bases not matched to a gene: 18. Germline CDR1 and CDR2: SGHTA and FQGNSA.

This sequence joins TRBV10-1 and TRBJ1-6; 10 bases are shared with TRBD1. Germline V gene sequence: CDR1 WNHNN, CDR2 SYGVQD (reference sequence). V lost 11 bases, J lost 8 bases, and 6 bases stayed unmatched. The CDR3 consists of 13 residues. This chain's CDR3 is CASSGTGDSPLHF. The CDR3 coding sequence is TGCGCCTCCTCCGGGACAGGGGATTCACCCCTCCACTTT.

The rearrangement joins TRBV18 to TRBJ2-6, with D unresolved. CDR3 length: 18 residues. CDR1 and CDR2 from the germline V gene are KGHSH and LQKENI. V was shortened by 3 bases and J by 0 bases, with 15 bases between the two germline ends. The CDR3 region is CASSPIFNLFSGANVLTF. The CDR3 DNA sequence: TGTGCCAGCTCACCTATTTTTAATCTGTTCTCTGGGGCCAACGTCCTGACTTTC. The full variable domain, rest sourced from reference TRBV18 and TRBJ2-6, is NAGVMQNPRHLVRRRGQEARLRCSPMKGHSHVYWYRQLPEEGLKFMVYLQKENIIDESGMPKERFSAEFPKEGPSILRIQQVVRGDSAAYFCASSPIFNLFSGANVLTFGAGSRLTVL.

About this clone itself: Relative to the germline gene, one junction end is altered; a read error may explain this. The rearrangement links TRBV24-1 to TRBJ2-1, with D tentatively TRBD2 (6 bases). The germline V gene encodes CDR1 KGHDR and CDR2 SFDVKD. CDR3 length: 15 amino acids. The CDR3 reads CATSDLGGTYDEQFF. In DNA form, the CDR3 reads TGTGCCACCAGTGATTTGGGGGGGACCTACGATGAGCAGTTCTTC.

The CDR3 DNA reads as TGTGCCAGCTCAGAGACGGAACTACATGGCTACACCTTC. Its protein is CASSETELHGYTF. The V gene is TRBV18, the J gene TRBJ1-2; D gene ambiguous. V was cut by 5 bases and J by 6 bases, with 13 bases left in between. In germline, CDR1 is KGHSH, CDR2 LQKENI. The CDR3 runs 13 residues.

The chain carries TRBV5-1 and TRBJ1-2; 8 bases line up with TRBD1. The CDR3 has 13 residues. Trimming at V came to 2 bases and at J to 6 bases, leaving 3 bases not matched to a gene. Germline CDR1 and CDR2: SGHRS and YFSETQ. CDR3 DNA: TGCGCCAGCAGCTTCACAGGGGGAGATGGCTACACCTTC. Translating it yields CASSFTGGDGYTF.

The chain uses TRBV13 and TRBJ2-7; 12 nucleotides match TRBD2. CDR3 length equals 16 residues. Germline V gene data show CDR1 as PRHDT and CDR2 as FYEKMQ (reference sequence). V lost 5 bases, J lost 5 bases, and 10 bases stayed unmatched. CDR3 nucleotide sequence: TGTGCCAGCAGCCCCCGCGCTAGCGGGGGGGCCCACGAGCAGTACTTC. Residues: CASSPRASGGAHEQYF.

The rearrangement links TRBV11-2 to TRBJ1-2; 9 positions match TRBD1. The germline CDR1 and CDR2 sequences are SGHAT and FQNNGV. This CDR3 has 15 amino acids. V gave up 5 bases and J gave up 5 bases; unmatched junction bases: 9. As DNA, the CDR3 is TGTGCCAGCAGCCCGGGACAGGGAAAACGGTATGGCTACACCTTC. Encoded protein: CASSPGQGKRYGYTF.

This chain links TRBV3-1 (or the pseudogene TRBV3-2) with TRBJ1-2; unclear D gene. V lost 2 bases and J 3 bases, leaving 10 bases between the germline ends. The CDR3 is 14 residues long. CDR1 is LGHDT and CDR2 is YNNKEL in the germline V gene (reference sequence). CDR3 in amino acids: CASSQYDSYYGYTF. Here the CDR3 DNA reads TGTGCCAGCAGCCAATATGACTCCTACTATGGCTACACCTTC.

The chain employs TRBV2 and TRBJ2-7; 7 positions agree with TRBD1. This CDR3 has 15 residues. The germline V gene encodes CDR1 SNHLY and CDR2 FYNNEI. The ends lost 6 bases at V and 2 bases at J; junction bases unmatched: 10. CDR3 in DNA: TGTGCCAGCAGCTTCCGCCGGGACAGAGCCTACGAGCAGTACTTC. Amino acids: CASSFRRDRAYEQYF.

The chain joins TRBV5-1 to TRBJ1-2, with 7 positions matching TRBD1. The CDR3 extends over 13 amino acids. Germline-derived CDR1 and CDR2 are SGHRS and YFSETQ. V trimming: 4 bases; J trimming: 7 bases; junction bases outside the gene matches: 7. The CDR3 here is CASSPQGVGGYTF. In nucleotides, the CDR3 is TGCGCCAGCAGCCCCCAGGGGGTCGGTGGCTACACCTTC.

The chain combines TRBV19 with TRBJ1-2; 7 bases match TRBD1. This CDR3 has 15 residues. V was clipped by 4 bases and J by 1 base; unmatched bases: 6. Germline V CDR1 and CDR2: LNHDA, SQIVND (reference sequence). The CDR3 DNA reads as TGTGCCAGTAGTAGGGCAGGGGGGAGTAACTATGGCTACACCTTC. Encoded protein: CASSRAGGSNYGYTF.

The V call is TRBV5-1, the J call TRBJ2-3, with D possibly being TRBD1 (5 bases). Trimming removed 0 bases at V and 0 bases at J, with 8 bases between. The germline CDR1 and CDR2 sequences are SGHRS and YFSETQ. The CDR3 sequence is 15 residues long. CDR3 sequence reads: CASSLDRPSTDTQYF. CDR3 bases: TGCGCCAGCAGCTTGGACAGGCCAAGCACAGATACGCAGTATTTT.

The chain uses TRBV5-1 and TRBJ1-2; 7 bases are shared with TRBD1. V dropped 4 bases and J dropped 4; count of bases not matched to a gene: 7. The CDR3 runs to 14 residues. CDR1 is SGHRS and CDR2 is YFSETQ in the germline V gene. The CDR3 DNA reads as TGCGCCAGCAGCCCGTCGGGACAGCCCTATGGCTACACCTTC. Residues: CASSPSGQPYGYTF.

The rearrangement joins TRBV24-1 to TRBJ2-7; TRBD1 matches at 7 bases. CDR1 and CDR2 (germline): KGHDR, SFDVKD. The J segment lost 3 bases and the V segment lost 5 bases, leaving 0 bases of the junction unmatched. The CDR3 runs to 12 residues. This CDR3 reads CATSGDSYEQYF. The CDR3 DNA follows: TGTGCCACCAGTGGGGACAGCTACGAGCAGTACTTC.

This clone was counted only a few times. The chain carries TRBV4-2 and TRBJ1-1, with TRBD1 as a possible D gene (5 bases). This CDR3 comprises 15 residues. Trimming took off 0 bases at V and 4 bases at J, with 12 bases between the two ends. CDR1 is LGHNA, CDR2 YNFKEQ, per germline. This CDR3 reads CASSQDLRRGTEAFF. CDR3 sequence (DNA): TGTGCCAGCAGCCAAGATTTGAGGAGGGGCACTGAAGCTTTCTTT.

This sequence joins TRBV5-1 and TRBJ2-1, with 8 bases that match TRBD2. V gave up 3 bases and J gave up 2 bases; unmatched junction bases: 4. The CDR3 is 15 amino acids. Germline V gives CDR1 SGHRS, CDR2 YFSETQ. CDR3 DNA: TGCGCCAGCAGCTCTCAAGCGGGGGCCTACAATGAGCAGTTCTTC. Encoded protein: CASSSQAGAYNEQFF. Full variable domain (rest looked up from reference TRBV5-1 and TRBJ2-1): KAGVTQTPRYLIKTRGQQVTLSCSPISGHRSVSWYQQTPGQGLQFLFEYFSETQRNKGNFPGRFSGRQFSNSRSEMNVSTLELGDSALYLCASSSQAGAYNEQFFGPGTRLTVL.

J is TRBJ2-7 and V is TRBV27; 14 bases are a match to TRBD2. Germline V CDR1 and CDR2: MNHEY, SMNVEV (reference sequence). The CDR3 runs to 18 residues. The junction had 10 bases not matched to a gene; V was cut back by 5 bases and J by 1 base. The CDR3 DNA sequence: TGTGCCAGCAGTCTCCGGACTAGCGGGGGGCCTACGTCCTACGAGCAGTACTTC. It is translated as CASSLRTSGGPTSYEQYF.

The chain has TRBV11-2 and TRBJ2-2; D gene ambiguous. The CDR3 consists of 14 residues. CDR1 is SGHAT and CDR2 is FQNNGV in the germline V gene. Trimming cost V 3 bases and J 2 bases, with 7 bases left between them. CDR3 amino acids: CASSFQFNTGELFF. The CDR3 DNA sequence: TGTGCCAGCAGCTTTCAATTCAACACCGGGGAGCTGTTTTTT.

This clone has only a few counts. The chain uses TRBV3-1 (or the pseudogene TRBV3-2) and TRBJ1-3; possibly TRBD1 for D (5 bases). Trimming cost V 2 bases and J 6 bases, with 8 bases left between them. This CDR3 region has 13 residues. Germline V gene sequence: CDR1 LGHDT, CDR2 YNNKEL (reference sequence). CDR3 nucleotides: TGTGCCAGCAGCCAAACCAGGGAAAACACCATATATTTT. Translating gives CASSQTRENTIYF.